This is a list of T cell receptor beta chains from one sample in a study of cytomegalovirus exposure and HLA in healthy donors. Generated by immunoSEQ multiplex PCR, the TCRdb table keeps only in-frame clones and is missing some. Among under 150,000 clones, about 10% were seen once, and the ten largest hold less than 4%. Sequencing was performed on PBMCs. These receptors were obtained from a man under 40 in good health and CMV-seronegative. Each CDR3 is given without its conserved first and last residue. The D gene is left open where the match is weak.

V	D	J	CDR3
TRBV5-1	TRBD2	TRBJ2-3	ASSLDLAGVGDTQY
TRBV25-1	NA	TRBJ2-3	ASSAHWGVVDTQY
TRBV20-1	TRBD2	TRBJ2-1	SAGGGDEQF
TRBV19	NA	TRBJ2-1	ASSIVGREYNEQF
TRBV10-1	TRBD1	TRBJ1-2	ASSATGVDGYT
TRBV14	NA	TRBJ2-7	ASSHLFRDTIYEQY
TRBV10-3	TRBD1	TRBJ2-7	AISGGQGIYEQY
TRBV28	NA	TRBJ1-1	ASSLFSGSNTEAF
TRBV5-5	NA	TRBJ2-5	ASSLVPGREETQY
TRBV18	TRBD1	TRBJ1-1	ASSPGQASLNTEAF